A selection of T cell receptor beta chains follows, all from one sample in a study of vaccination effects on CD4 cells after COVID-19. Clones were sequenced by immunoSEQ multiplex PCR, and TCRdb holds only the in-frame ones, with some missing. The data contain tens of thousands of clones, more than 65% of them singletons. Their antigen targets remain unknown. The sample in question was CD4+ T cells from PBMCs cultured with HIV peptides, obtained before COVID-19 vaccination. These TCRs come from a human donor who had a prior SARS-CoV-2 infection. CDR3s include the opening cysteine and the closing phenylalanine or tryptophan. Rows may omit the clone size; those that give it use once, few, many or a size class.

v_call	j_call	clone_size	cdr3_aa
TRBV7-3	TRBJ2-1	.	CASSLTGDRVNEQFF
TRBV6-6	TRBJ2-3	.	CASRPSGGARTDTQYF
TRBV12-3/TRBV12-4	TRBJ2-1	.	CASSLSSSHEQFF
TRBV6-1	TRBJ2-2	few	CASRPTVTGELFF
TRBV7-7	TRBJ2-5	few	CASSLGSSGFQETQYF
TRBV6-1	TRBJ1-2	.	CASSEVGYTF
TRBV5-1	TRBJ2-5	few	CASSNNGQGSQETQYF
TRBV9	TRBJ1-2	.	CASSVSAGDYGYTF
TRBV4-2	TRBJ1-1	.	CASSQSPLRVGNTEAFF
TRBV27	TRBJ2-1	.	CASRATSGGAWEQFF
TRBV9	TRBJ2-5	.	CASSVGPVNQETQYF
TRBV3-1/TRBV3-2	TRBJ2-3	.	CASSRKPGLDSPTREGQYF
TRBV5-4	TRBJ2-1	.	CASSLNRDLANEQFF
TRBV16	TRBJ1-6	.	CASSQSGTGSNSPLHF
TRBV10-3	TRBJ1-1	.	CATRQGADTEAFF
TRBV7-6	TRBJ2-1	.	CASSKGPESSYNEQFF
TRBV5-1	TRBJ2-3	once	CASSLFGQGATDTQYF